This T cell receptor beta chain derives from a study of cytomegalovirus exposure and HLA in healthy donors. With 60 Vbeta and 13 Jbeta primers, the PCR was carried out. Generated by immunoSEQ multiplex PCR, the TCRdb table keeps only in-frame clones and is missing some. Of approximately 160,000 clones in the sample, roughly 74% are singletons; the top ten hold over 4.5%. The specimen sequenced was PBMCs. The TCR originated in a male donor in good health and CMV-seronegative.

The CDR3, as DNA: TGCGCCAGCAGCCAAGAAGGTTCGTGGGTAGCGGGGGAGAAAGATACGCAGTATTTT. It specifies CASSQEGSWVAGEKDTQYF. The chain uses TRBV4-1 and TRBJ2-3, with 9 bases fitting TRBD2. Germline CDR1 reads MGHRA; CDR2 reads YSYEKL. Trimming at V came to 0 bases and at J to 5 bases, leaving 15 bases not matched to a gene. The CDR3 covers 19 residues.